The clone carrying this TCR beta chain has a handful of counts. Antigen unknown. The sample is drawn from a study of cytomegalovirus exposure and HLA in healthy donors. PCR primers comprised 60 Vbeta and 13 Jbeta primers. Clones were read by immunoSEQ multiplex PCR, and TCRdb kept only the in-frame ones, dropping some. The sample has under 250,000 clones; 75% to 80% are singletons. With 0 bases removed from V and 11 bases from J, the gap between germline ends came to 10 bases. Per the germline V gene, CDR1 is MGHDK and CDR2 is SYGVNS. The CDR3 contains 12 residues. Overall study findings and caveats: Donor immune exposure was known only as CMV serostatus.

The receptor was derived from a male donor in good health and CMV-seronegative. This chain joins TRBV25-1 and TRBJ1-1; possible D gene TRBD1, 6 bases. The sequenced sample consisted of PBMCs. CDR3 sequence: CASSEYGGHAFF. CDR3 DNA sequence: TGTGCCAGCAGTGAATACGGGGGGCATGCTTTCTTT.